The 32 T cell receptor beta chains below come from one sample, sequenced in a study of blood T cell repertoires in COVID-19. Some clones are missing from TCRdb's copy, which holds only in-frame ones; the method was immunoSEQ multiplex PCR. Here the sample spans fewer than 500,000 clones, about nine tenths being singletons. Source material: peripheral blood. These receptors were obtained from a woman aged 30 to 39 with active or convalescent COVID-19.

V gene TRBV7-6 combines with J gene TRBJ1-1; no clear D gene. V shed 2 bases and J shed 3 bases, with 10 bases lying between them. This CDR3 region has 14 residues. CDR1 SGHVS and CDR2 FNYEAQ come from the germline V gene. The CDR3 bases are TGTGCCAGCAGCTTATCTCAGGCCGACACTGAAGCTTTCTTT. It codes for CASSLSQADTEAFF.

V and J are TRBV5-1 and TRBJ2-7; 11 bases match TRBD1. Germline values: CDR1 SGHRS, CDR2 YFSETQ. V shed 4 bases, J shed 7 bases, and the junction held 10 bases outside the gene matches. The CDR3 is 15 residues long. CDR3 protein: CASSPRDRGTREQYF. The CDR3 region has the DNA TGCGCCAGCAGCCCTCGGGACAGGGGGACTCGGGAGCAGTACTTC.

The chain is built from TRBV28 and TRBJ2-1, with D unresolved. CDR1 and CDR2 from the germline V gene are MDHEN and SYDVKM. V lost 4 bases and J lost 4, with 5 bases in between. The CDR3 length is 12 residues. DNA of the CDR3: TGTGCCAGCAGTTCCCTGTACAATGAGCAGTTCTTC. Its protein product is CASSSLYNEQFF.

The CDR3 nucleotides are TGTGCCAGCAGTCCACAGGGCAATCAGCCCCAGCATTTT. It specifies CASSPQGNQPQHF. The V and J genes are TRBV6-5 and TRBJ1-5, with TRBD1 as a possible D gene (5 bases). There are 13 residues in the CDR3. Trimming shortened V by 5 bases and J by 2 bases, and 7 bases separated the two germline ends. Germline V gives CDR1 MNHEY, CDR2 SVGAGI.

The rearrangement links TRBV7-2 to TRBJ1-1; a possible D gene is TRBD1 (5 bases). From germline, CDR1 is SGHTA and CDR2 FQGNSA. This CDR3 has 16 amino acids. Trimming shortened V by 0 bases and J by 0 bases, and 11 bases separated the two germline ends. The CDR3 nucleotides read TGTGCCAGCAGCTTAGCGTCGGCAGGGTTGAACACTGAAGCTTTCTTT. This encodes CASSLASAGLNTEAFF. Filled out from reference TRBV7-2 and TRBJ1-1, the complete variable domain reads GAGVSQSPSNKVTEKGKDVELRCDPISGHTALYWYRQSLGQGLEFLIYFQGNSAPDKSGLPSDRFSAERTGGSVSTLTIQRTQQEDSAVYLCASSLASAGLNTEAFFGQGTRLTVV.

The chain links TRBV7-9 to TRBJ1-2; 7 bases are a match to TRBD1. This CDR3 contains 15 residues. J lost 8 bases, V lost 1 base, and 10 bases had no gene match. The germline CDR1 and CDR2 sequences are SEHNR and FQNEAQ (reference sequence). CDR3 sequence (DNA): TGTGCCAGCAGCTTAGGGGTGACAGGGCCGAAGGGCTACACCTTC. Translation gives CASSLGVTGPKGYTF.

The chain has TRBV18 and TRBJ2-1; 10 nucleotides match TRBD2. CDR3 length equals 16 residues. The V segment lost 6 bases and the J segment 1 base; nucleotides outside the gene matches: 6. Looked up from germline, CDR1 is KGHSH and CDR2 is LQKENI. Here the CDR3 DNA reads TGTGCCAGCTCCCCGACTAGCGGGTTTTCCTACAATGAGCAGTTCTTC. Encoded protein: CASSPTSGFSYNEQFF.

This clone was picked up one time. The chain combines TRBV5-1 with TRBJ2-3; 7 bases agree with TRBD2. The CDR3 is made up of 18 amino acids. V trimming: 1 base; J trimming: 3 bases; junction bases outside the gene matches: 14. Germline CDR1 SGHRS, CDR2 YFSETQ. The CDR3 coding sequence is TGCGCCAGCAGCTTGAACGGGGCTAGCGGCCTCGGTACAGATACGCAGTATTTT. Translation: CASSLNGASGLGTDTQYF.

V is TRBV9 and J is TRBJ2-5; D might be TRBD1 (5 bases). Germline V gene lookup returns CDR1 SGDLS and CDR2 YYNGEE. The germline V and J ends were trimmed by 7 bases and 5 bases, with 18 bases remaining between them. This CDR3 is 14 amino acids long. In DNA, the CDR3 is TGTGCCAGCCTCCCTAGGGGTACTCCGGAGACCCAGTACTTC. This encodes CASLPRGTPETQYF. Drawing the rest from reference TRBV9 and TRBJ2-5, the complete variable domain is DSGVTQTPKHLITATGQRVTLRCSPRSGDLSVYWYQQSLDQGLQFLIQYYNGEERAKGNILERFSAQQFPDLHSELNLSSLELGDSALYFCASLPRGTPETQYFGPGTRLLVL.

The rearrangement joins TRBV5-1 to TRBJ1-2; a possible D gene is TRBD1 (5 bases). CDR1 is SGHRS, CDR2 YFSETQ, per germline. The V end was cut by 0 bases, the J end by 4 bases, with 7 bases between. CDR3 size: 13 residues. CDR3 coding DNA: TGCGCCAGCAGCTTGGCAGGGATCTATGGCTACACCTTC. Encoded protein: CASSLAGIYGYTF.

V and J are TRBV2 and TRBJ2-1, with 8 bases matching TRBD2. V shed 2 bases, J shed 7 bases, and the junction held 13 bases outside the gene matches. The CDR3 runs to 17 residues. The V gene's germline CDR1 is SNHLY and CDR2 FYNNEI. The CDR3 sequence: CASSEFKVPGGPNEQFF. CDR3 nucleotide sequence: TGTGCCAGCAGTGAATTTAAGGTACCGGGGGGGCCGAATGAGCAGTTCTTC.

The chain employs TRBV4-1 and TRBJ1-2; D perhaps matches TRBD1 (6 bases). This CDR3 contains 15 residues. Germline V CDR1 and CDR2: MGHRA, YSYEKL. Trimming pared 1 base from V and 5 bases from J, leaving 14 bases between. CDR3 coding DNA: TGCGCCAGCAGCCAAGGTCGATTAGGGACATATGGCTACACCTTC. Its protein is CASSQGRLGTYGYTF.

Only one count was recorded for this clone. The chain has TRBV7-6 and TRBJ1-1, with 7 nucleotides matching TRBD1. Germline CDR1 reads SGHVS; CDR2 reads FNYEAQ. The CDR3 has 18 residues. Trimming cost V 2 bases and J 4 bases; bases outside gene matches: 16. The CDR3: CASSLFPGKTGFSTEAFF. Written as DNA, the CDR3 is TGTGCCAGCAGCTTATTCCCCGGGAAGACAGGGTTTTCCACTGAAGCTTTCTTT.

This clone was detected only a few times. The genes are TRBV9 and TRBJ1-4; D uncertain. Germline assignment: CDR1 SGDLS and CDR2 YYNGEE. The CDR3 consists of 14 residues. V gave up 4 bases and J gave up 6 bases, with 13 bases separating them. CDR3 amino acids: CASSSRSYDEKLFF. In nucleotides, the CDR3 is TGTGCCAGCAGCTCCCGCTCCTACGATGAAAAACTGTTTTTT.

The chain has TRBV4-2 and TRBJ1-1; D not certain. Germline CDR1 and CDR2: LGHNA and YNFKEQ. CDR3 size: 13 residues. Between the trimmed V and J ends, which lost 3 bases and 4 bases, there was a span of 9 bases. Written as DNA, the CDR3 is TGTGCCAGCAGCCAGGCGGTCGGCACTGAAGCTTTCTTT. As protein: CASSQAVGTEAFF.

J is TRBJ2-7 and V is TRBV6-2 or TRBV6-3, with a weak D call TRBD1 (5 bases). The CDR3 is made up of 12 amino acids. V lost 5 bases, J lost 6 bases, and 11 bases lay in between. In germline, CDR1 is MNHEY, CDR2 SVGEGT. CDR3 in DNA: TGTGCCAGCAGTCCCTTAGGGGCCGAGCAGTACTTC. The encoded protein is CASSPLGAEQYF.

The genes are TRBV4-1 and TRBJ2-4; no clear D. Trimming shortened V by 0 bases and J by 0 bases, and 6 bases separated the two germline ends. The CDR3 consists of 15 residues. Germline CDR1 MGHRA, CDR2 YSYEKL. The DNA of the CDR3 is TGCGCCAGCAGCCAAGACGAGTCAGCCAAAAACATTCAGTACTTC. This translates into CASSQDESAKNIQYF.

The chain recombines TRBV3-1 (or the pseudogene TRBV3-2) with TRBJ1-6; the match to TRBD1 covers 7 bases. J was trimmed by 7 bases and V by 4 bases; bases with no gene match: 4. Germline V gene lookup returns CDR1 LGHDT and CDR2 YNNKEL (reference sequence). This CDR3 is 14 amino acids long. The DNA for the CDR3 is TGTGCCAGCAGCCCGGGACAGAAGAATTCACCCCTCCACTTT. Encoded protein: CASSPGQKNSPLHF.

The genes are TRBV6-5 and TRBJ2-7; 7 bases match TRBD1. V shed 4 bases, J shed 5 bases, and the junction held 5 bases outside the gene matches. The CDR3 totals 13 residues. Germline V CDR1 and CDR2: MNHEY, SVGAGI. The CDR3 loop reads CASSSTGDHEQYF. CDR3 DNA: TGTGCCAGCAGTTCCACAGGGGACCACGAGCAGTACTTC.

The chain has TRBV5-1 and TRBJ2-3; 10 nucleotides align to TRBD2. Trimming at V came to 2 bases and at J to 5 bases, leaving 14 bases not matched to a gene. There are 18 residues in the CDR3. Germline V gene data show CDR1 as SGHRS and CDR2 as YFSETQ. Here the CDR3 reads CASSFALAGASDRDTQYF. CDR3 in DNA: TGCGCCAGCAGCTTTGCTCTAGCGGGGGCCTCGGACAGAGATACGCAGTATTTT.

J is TRBJ2-3 and V is TRBV4-1, with TRBD1 identical over 8 bases. Germline assignment: CDR1 MGHRA and CDR2 YSYEKL. The CDR3 sequence is 18 residues long. V lost 0 bases to trimming and J lost 3 bases; unmatched junction nucleotides: 11. In DNA, the CDR3 is TGCGCCAGCAGCCAAGACCCGCCTGACAGGGGTTGGACAGATACGCAGTATTTT. It is translated as CASSQDPPDRGWTDTQYF.

The chain is built from TRBV30 and TRBJ1-1; D is unclear. Germline CDR1 is GTSNPN and CDR2 is SVGIG (reference sequence). V was trimmed by 0 bases and J by 2 bases, leaving 13 bases between them. CDR3 size: 15 residues. The DNA of the CDR3 is TGTGCCTGGAGTGTTGCTTCAACAGATAACACTGAAGCTTTCTTT. This sequence encodes CAWSVASTDNTEAFF.

This clone has just a few counts. The chain couples TRBV19 to TRBJ1-2; 8 bases map to TRBD1. V shed 5 bases and J 4 bases; nucleotides not matched to a gene: 9. The CDR3 has 15 residues. Germline CDR1 and CDR2: LNHDA and SQIVND (reference sequence). CDR3 sequence: CASSRWDRRLYGYTF. The CDR3 coding sequence is TGTGCCAGTAGTCGCTGGGACAGGAGACTCTATGGCTACACCTTC.

The V and J genes are TRBV9 and TRBJ2-1, with a weak D call TRBD2 (5 bases). The germline gives CDR1 SGDLS, CDR2 YYNGEE. This CDR3 is built from 13 residues. Trimming pared 3 bases from V and 4 bases from J, leaving 8 bases between. CDR3 loop: CASSGGEYNEQFF. The CDR3 coding sequence is TGTGCCAGCAGCGGGGGAGAGTACAATGAGCAGTTCTTC.

V usage is TRBV5-1 and J usage is TRBJ1-2, with D hard to call. CDR1 SGHRS and CDR2 YFSETQ come from the germline V gene. The CDR3 contains 11 residues. Trimming removed 4 bases from V and 7 bases from J, with 8 bases in between. The CDR3 loop reads CASSDGVGYTF. The CDR3 DNA reads as TGCGCCAGCAGCGACGGAGTTGGCTACACCTTC.

This rearrangement joins TRBV7-9 to TRBJ1-6; D may be TRBD1 (5 bases). Germline CDR1 and CDR2: SEHNR and FQNEAQ (reference sequence). This CDR3 has 15 amino acids. The V and J ends lost 0 bases and 7 bases respectively, with 10 bases between them. This CDR3 is CASSLAGAENSPLHF. CDR3 sequence (DNA): TGTGCCAGCAGCTTAGCAGGGGCAGAAAATTCACCCCTCCACTTT.

This clone has a single count. V gene TRBV5-1 combines with J gene TRBJ2-3, with D perhaps matching TRBD2 (5 bases). With 0 bases removed from V and 3 bases from J, the gap between germline ends came to 23 bases. The CDR3 covers 19 residues. Germline CDR1 is SGHRS and CDR2 is YFSETQ. In DNA form, the CDR3 reads TGCGCCAGCAGCTTGGCGGTGCTTGGAGGCTCAACGGGAACAGATACGCAGTATTTT. This encodes CASSLAVLGGSTGTDTQYF.

The chain recombines TRBV25-1 with TRBJ2-2; the D gene is possibly TRBD1 (5 bases). The CDR3 sequence is 13 residues long. Trimming shortened V by 7 bases and J by 6 bases, and 12 bases separated the two germline ends. Germline V lookup: CDR1 MGHDK, CDR2 SYGVNS. CDR3 in amino acids: CASTAPGPGELFF. The CDR3 nucleotides are TGTGCCAGCACCGCTCCAGGGCCCGGGGAGCTGTTTTTT.

This rearrangement joins TRBV7-2 to TRBJ2-7, with 13 bases lining up with TRBD2. This CDR3 has 19 amino acids. Germline V gene lookup returns CDR1 SGHTA and CDR2 FQGNSA. V was clipped by 5 bases and J by 6 bases; unmatched bases: 19. The CDR3 loop reads CASSKAPLLAGGPPSEQYF. The CDR3 DNA reads as TGTGCCAGCAGCAAAGCACCCCTACTAGCGGGAGGGCCCCCATCCGAGCAGTACTTC.

The V call is TRBV11-2, the J call TRBJ1-3; 7 bases match TRBD1. Germline V lookup: CDR1 SGHAT, CDR2 FQNNGV. V was pared by 5 bases and J by 0 bases, with 4 bases of the junction left unmatched. The CDR3 runs to 15 residues. For the CDR3, the DNA is TGTGCCAGCAGCCCTAGGACAGGCTCTGGAAACACCATATATTTT. Amino acid sequence: CASSPRTGSGNTIYF. Using reference TRBV11-2 and TRBJ1-3 for the parts outside the CDR3, the full variable domain is EAGVAQSPRYKIIEKRQSVAFWCNPISGHATLYWYQQILGQGPKLLIQFQNNGVVDDSQLPKDRFSAERLKGVDSTLKIQPAKLEDSAVYLCASSPRTGSGNTIYFGEGSWLTVV.

The chain links TRBV9 to TRBJ2-3, with D unclear. Between the trimmed V and J ends, which lost 6 bases and 1 base, there was a span of 12 bases. Looked up from germline, CDR1 is SGDLS and CDR2 is YYNGEE. The CDR3 sequence is 14 residues long. In DNA form, the CDR3 reads TGTGCCAGCAACATGTTAGCCGGCACAGATACGCAGTATTTT. It translates to CASNMLAGTDTQYF.

The chain has TRBV7-9 and TRBJ2-3; weak D call: TRBD2 (6 bases). The germline V and J ends were trimmed by 3 bases and 4 bases, with 11 bases remaining between them. The CDR3 is made up of 14 amino acids. Germline CDR1 SEHNR, CDR2 FQNEAQ (reference sequence). This chain's CDR3 is CASSLAGNPDTQYF. For the CDR3, the DNA is TGTGCCAGCAGCTTGGCGGGAAACCCAGATACGCAGTATTTT.